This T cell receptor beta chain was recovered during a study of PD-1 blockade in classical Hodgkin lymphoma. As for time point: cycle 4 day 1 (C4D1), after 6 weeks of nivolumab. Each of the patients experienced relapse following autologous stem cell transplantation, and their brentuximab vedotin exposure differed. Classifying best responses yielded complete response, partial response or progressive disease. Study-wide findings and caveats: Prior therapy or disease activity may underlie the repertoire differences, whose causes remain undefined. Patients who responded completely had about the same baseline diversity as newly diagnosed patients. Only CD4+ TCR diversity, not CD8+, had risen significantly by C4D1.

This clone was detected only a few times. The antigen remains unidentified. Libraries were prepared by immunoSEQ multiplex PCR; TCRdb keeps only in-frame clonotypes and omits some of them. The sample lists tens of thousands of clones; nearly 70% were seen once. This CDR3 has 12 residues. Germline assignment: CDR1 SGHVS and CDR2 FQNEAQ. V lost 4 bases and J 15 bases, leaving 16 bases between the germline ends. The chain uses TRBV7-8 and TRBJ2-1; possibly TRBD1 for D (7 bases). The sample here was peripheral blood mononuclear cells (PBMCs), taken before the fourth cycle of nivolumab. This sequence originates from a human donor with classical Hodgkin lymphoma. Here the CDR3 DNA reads TGTGCCAGCAGCTCGGAGGGGACAGAGAGGTTCTTC. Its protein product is CASSSEGTERFF.